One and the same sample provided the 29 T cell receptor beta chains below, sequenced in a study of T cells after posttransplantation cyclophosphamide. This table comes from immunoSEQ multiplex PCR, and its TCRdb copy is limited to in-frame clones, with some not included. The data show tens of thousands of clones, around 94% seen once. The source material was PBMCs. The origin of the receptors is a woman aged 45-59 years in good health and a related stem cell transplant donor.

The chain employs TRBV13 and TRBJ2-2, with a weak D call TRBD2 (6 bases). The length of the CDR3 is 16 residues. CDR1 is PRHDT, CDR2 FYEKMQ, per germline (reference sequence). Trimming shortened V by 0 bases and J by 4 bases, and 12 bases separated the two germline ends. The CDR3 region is CASSLGRRGGTGELFF. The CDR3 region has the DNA TGTGCCAGCAGCTTAGGTCGGAGGGGCGGCACCGGGGAGCTGTTTTTT. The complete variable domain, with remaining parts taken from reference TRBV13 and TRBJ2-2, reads AAGVIQSPRHLIKEKRETATLKCYPIPRHDTVYWYQQGPGQDPQFLISFYEKMQSDKGSIPDRFSAQQFSDYHSELNMSSLELGDSALYFCASSLGRRGGTGELFFGEGSRLTVL.

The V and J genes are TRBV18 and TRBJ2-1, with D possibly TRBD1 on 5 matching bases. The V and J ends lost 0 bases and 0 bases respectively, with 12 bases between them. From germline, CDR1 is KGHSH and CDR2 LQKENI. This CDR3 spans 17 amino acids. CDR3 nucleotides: TGTGCCAGCTCACCACCGCTCACGGACACCTCCTACAATGAGCAGTTCTTC. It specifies CASSPPLTDTSYNEQFF.

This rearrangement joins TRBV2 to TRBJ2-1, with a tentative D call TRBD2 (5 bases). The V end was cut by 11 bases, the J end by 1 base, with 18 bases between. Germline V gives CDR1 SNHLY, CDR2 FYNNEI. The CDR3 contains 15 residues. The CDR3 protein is CAAAGVSGSYNEQFF. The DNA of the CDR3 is TGTGCCGCCGCTGGGGTTTCGGGGTCCTACAATGAGCAGTTCTTC.

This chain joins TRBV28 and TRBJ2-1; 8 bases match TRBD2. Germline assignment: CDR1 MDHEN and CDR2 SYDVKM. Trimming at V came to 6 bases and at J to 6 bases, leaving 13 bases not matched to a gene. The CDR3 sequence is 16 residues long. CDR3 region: CASSPRIAGLANEQFF. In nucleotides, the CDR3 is TGTGCCAGCAGCCCACGGATAGCGGGATTAGCCAATGAGCAGTTCTTC.

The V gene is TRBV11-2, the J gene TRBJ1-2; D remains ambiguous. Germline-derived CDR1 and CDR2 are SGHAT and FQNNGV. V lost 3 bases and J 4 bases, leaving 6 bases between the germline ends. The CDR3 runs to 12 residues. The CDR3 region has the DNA TGTGCCAGCAGCTTCCCCCTCTATGGCTACACCTTC. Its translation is CASSFPLYGYTF.

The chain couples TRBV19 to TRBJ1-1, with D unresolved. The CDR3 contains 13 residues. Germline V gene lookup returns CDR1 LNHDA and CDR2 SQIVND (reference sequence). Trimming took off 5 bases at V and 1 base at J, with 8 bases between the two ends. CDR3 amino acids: CASSPRQNTEAFF. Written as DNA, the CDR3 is TGTGCCAGTAGTCCACGACAGAACACTGAAGCTTTCTTT.

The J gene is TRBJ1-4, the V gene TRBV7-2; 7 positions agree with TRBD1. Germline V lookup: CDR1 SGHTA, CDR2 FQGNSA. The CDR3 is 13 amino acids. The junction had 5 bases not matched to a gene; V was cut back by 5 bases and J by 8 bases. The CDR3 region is CASSRNRGEKLFF. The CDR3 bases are TGTGCCAGCAGCCGTAACAGGGGAGAAAAACTGTTTTTT. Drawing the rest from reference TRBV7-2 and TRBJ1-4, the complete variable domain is GAGVSQSPSNKVTEKGKDVELRCDPISGHTALYWYRQSLGQGLEFLIYFQGNSAPDKSGLPSDRFSAERTGGSVSTLTIQRTQQEDSAVYLCASSRNRGEKLFFGSGTQLSVL.

The CDR3 protein is CASSEGANTEAFF. CDR3 sequence (DNA): TGTGCCAGCAGTGAGGGGGCGAACACTGAAGCTTTCTTT. V is TRBV6-4 and J is TRBJ1-1, with D possibly matching TRBD1 (6 bases). The V and J ends lost 3 bases and 1 base respectively, with 6 bases between them. Germline V gene sequence: CDR1 MRHNA, CDR2 SNTAGT. The CDR3 contains 13 residues.

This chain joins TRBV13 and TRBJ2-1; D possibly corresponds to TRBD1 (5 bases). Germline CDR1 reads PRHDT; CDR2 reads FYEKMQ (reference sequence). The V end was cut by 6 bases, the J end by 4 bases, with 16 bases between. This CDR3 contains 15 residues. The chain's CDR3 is CASRGPDTSYNEQFF. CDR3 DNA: TGTGCCAGCAGGGGGCCGGACACATCTTACAATGAGCAGTTCTTC.

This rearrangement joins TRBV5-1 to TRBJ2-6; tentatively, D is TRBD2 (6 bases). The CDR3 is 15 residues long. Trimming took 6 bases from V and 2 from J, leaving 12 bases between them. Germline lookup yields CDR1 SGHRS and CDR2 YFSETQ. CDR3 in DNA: TGCGCCAGCACTTTGCGGGGACCTGGGGCCAACGTCCTGACTTTC. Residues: CASTLRGPGANVLTF. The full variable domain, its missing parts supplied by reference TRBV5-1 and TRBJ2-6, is KAGVTQTPRYLIKTRGQQVTLSCSPISGHRSVSWYQQTPGQGLQFLFEYFSETQRNKGNFPGRFSGRQFSNSRSEMNVSTLELGDSALYLCASTLRGPGANVLTFGAGSRLTVL.

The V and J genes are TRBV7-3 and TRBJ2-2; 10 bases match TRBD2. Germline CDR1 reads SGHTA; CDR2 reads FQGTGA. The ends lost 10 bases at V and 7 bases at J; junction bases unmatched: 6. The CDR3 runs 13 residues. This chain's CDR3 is CATLAGAGGELFF. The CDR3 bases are TGTGCCACCCTAGCGGGAGCGGGCGGGGAGCTGTTTTTT.

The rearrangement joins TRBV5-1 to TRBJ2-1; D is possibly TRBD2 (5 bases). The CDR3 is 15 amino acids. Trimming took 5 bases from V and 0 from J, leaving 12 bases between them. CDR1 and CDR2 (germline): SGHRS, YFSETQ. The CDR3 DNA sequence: TGCGCCAGCAGGTCGGCGGGCCTCTCCTACAATGAGCAGTTCTTC. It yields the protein CASRSAGLSYNEQFF.

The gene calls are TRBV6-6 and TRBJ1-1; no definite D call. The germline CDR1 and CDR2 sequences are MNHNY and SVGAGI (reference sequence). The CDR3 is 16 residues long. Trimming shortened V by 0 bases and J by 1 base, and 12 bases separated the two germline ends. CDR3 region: CASSYSPFEGNTEAFF. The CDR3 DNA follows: TGTGCCAGCAGTTACTCGCCGTTCGAGGGGAACACTGAAGCTTTCTTT.

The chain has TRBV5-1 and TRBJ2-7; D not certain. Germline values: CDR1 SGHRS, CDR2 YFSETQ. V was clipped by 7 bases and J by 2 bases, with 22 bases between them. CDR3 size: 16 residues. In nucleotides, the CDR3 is TGCGCCAGCCCAACCTCCGGTCCCCAGCGCCCCTACGAGCAGTACTTC. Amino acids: CASPTSGPQRPYEQYF.

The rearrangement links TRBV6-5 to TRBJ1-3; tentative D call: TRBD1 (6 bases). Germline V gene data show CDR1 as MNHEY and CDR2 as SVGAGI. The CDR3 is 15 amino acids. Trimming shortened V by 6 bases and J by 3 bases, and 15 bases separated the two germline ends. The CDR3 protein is CASRGGGAIGNTIYF. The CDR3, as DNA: TGTGCCAGCAGAGGTGGGGGGGCGATTGGAAACACCATATATTTT.

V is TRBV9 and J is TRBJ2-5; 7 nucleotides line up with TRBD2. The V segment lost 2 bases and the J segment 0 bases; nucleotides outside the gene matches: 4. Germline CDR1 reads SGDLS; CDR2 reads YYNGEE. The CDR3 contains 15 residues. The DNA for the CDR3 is TGTGCCAGCAGCGTCTCAGCGGGGTACCAAGAGACCCAGTACTTC. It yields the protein CASSVSAGYQETQYF.

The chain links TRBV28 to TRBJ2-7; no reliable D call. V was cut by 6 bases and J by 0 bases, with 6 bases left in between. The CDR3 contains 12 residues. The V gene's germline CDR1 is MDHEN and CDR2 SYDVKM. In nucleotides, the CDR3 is TGTGCCAGCAGGGGCAGCTCCTACGAGCAGTACTTC. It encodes CASRGSSYEQYF.

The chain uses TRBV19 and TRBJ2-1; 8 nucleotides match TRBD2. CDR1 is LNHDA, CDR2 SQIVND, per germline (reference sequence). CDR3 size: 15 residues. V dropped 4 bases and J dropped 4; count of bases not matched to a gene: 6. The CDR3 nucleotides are TGTGCCAGTAGTAGGGTAGCGGGACCGTACAATGAGCAGTTCTTC. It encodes CASSRVAGPYNEQFF. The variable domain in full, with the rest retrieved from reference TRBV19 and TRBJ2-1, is DGGITQSPKYLFRKEGQNVTLSCEQNLNHDAMYWYRQDPGQGLRLIYYSQIVNDFQKGDIAEGYSVSREKKESFPLTVTSAQKNPTAFYLCASSRVAGPYNEQFFGPGTRLTVL.

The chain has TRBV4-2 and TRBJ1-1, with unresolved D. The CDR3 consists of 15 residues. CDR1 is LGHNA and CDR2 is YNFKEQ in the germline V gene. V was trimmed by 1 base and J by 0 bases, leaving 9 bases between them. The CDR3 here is CASSQGLNMNTEAFF. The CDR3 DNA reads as TGTGCCAGCAGCCAAGGTTTGAACATGAACACTGAAGCTTTCTTT.

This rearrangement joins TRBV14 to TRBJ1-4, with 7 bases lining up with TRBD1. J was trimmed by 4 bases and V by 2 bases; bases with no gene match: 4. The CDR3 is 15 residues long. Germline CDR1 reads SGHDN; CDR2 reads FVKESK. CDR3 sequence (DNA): TGTGCCAGCAGCCAACGGACAGGCCTTAATGAAAAACTGTTTTTT. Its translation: CASSQRTGLNEKLFF.

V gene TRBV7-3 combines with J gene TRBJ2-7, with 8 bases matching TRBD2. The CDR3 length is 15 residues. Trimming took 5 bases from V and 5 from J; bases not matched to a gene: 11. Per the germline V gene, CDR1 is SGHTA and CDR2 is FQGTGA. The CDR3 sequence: CASSPGGGPPDEQYF. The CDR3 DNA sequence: TGTGCCAGCAGCCCGGGGGGGGGTCCCCCGGACGAGCAGTACTTC. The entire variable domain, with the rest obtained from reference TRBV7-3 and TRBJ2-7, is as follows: GAGVSQTPSNKVTEKGKYVELRCDPISGHTALYWYRQSLGQGPEFLIYFQGTGAADDSGLPNDRFFAVRPEGSVSTLKIQRTERGDSAVYLCASSPGGGPPDEQYFGPGTRLTVT.

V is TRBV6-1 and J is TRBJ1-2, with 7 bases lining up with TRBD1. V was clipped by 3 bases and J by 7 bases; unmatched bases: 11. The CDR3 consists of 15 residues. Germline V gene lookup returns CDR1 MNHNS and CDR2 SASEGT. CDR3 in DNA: TGTGCCAGCAGTGAGTCCCTAACAGGGGCCGCTGGCTACACCTTC. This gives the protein CASSESLTGAAGYTF.

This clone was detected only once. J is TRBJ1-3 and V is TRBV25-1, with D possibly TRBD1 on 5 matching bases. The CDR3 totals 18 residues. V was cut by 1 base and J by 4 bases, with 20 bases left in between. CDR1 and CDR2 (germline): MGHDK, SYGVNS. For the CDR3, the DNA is TGTGCCAGCAGTGAATTCCGTCCGCAGGGTAGTAGGGGAAACACCATATATTTT. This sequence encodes CASSEFRPQGSRGNTIYF.

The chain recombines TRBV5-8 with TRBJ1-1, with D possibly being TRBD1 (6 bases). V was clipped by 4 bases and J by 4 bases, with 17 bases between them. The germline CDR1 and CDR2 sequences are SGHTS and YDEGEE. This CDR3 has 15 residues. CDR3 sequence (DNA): TGTGCCAGCAGCGGACCAGGGGTTTGGTTCACTGAAGCTTTCTTT. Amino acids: CASSGPGVWFTEAFF.

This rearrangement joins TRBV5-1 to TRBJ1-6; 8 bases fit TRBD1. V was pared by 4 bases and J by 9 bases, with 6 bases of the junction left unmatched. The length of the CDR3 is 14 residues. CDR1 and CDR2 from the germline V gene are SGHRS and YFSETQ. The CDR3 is CASSVDRVSSPLHF. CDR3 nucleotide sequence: TGCGCCAGCAGCGTGGACAGGGTGAGTTCACCCCTCCACTTT.

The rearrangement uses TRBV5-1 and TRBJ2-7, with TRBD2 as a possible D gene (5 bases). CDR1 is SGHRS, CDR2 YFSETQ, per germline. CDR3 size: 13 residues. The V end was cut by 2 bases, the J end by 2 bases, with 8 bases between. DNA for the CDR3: TGCGCCAGCAGCTTAAGCGGAACCTACGAGCAGTACTTC. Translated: CASSLSGTYEQYF.

CDR3 sequence: CASRHRSSYEQYF. CDR3 nucleotides: TGTGCCAGCAGGCACAGGAGCTCCTACGAGCAGTACTTC. V is TRBV7-2 and J is TRBJ2-7; a weak D match, TRBD1 (5 bases). The CDR3 has 13 amino acids. V shed 6 bases and J shed 0 bases, with 9 bases lying between them. Per the germline V gene, CDR1 is SGHTA and CDR2 is FQGNSA.

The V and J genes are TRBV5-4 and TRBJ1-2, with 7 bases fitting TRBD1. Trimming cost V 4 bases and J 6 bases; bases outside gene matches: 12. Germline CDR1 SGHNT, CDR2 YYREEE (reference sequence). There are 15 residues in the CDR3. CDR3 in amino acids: CASSGEVGGDHGYTF. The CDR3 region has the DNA TGTGCCAGCAGCGGGGAAGTAGGGGGCGATCATGGCTACACCTTC. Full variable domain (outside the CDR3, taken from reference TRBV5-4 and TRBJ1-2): ETGVTQSPTHLIKTRGQQVTLRCSSQSGHNTVSWYQQALGQGPQFIFQYYREEENGRGNFPPRFSGLQFPNYSSELNVNALELDDSALYLCASSGEVGGDHGYTFGSGTRLTVV.

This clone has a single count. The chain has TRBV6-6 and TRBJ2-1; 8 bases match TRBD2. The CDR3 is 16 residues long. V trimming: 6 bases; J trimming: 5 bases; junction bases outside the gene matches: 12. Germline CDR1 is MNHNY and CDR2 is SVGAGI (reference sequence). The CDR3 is CASSKGVSGANNEQFF. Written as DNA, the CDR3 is TGTGCCAGCAGCAAAGGAGTTAGCGGGGCAAACAATGAGCAGTTCTTC.